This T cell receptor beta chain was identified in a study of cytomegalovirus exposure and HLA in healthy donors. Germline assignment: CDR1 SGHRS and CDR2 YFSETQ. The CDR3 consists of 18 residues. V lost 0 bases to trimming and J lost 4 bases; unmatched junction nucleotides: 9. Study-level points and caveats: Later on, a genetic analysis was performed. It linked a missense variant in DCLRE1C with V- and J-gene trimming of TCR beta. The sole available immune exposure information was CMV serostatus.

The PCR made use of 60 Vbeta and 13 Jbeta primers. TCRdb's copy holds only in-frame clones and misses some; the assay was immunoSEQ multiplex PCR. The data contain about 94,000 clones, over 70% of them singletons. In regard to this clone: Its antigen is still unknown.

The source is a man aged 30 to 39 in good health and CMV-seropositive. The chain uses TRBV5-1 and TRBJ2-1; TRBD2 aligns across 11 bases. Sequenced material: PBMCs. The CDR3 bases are TGCGCCAGCAGCTTGGCCGGGTCTAGCGGGAGGAGGTACAATGAGCAGTTCTTC. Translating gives CASSLAGSSGRRYNEQFF.